The rows below give T cell receptor beta chains drawn from one sample of a study of T cell responses to AZD1222 COVID-19 vaccine. Sequencing was performed with immunoSEQ multiplex PCR; in TCRdb, only in-frame clones are kept and a portion is missing. The data show more than 85,000 clones, about 81% seen once. Source: peripheral blood, taken on day 0 of AZD1222 vaccination. These receptors were collected from an adult in good health. Each CDR3 is given with its conserved first and last residue. Each record gives: V gene, D gene, clone size, J gene, CDR3 protein, CDR3 DNA. A D gene is named only where the DNA matches it firmly. A clone size is listed for some rows: how often the clone was seen (once, few, many), or a class if it is expanded.

v_call: TRBV5-1
d_call: -
clone_size: -
j_call: TRBJ1-6
cdr3_aa: CASSLYQGRNSPLHF
cdr3_nt: TGCGCCAGCAGCTTGTATCAGGGAAGGAATTCACCCCTCCACTTT

v_call: TRBV4-3
d_call: -
clone_size: -
j_call: TRBJ1-5
cdr3_aa: CASSGGVGLTLGQPQHF
cdr3_nt: TGCGCCAGCAGCGGGGGGGTCGGACTCACATTAGGGCAGCCCCAGCATTTT

v_call: TRBV19
d_call: TRBD1
clone_size: -
j_call: TRBJ1-4
cdr3_aa: CASSMVGQGMPISNEKLFF
cdr3_nt: TGTGCCAGTAGTATGGTAGGACAGGGAATGCCAATTTCTAATGAAAAACTGTTTTTT

v_call: TRBV15
d_call: -
clone_size: -
j_call: TRBJ2-7
cdr3_aa: CATSSQGPYEQYF
cdr3_nt: TGTGCCACCAGCTCCCAGGGCCCCTACGAGCAGTACTTC

v_call: TRBV7-2
d_call: TRBD1
clone_size: -
j_call: TRBJ1-5
cdr3_aa: CASSGQGYSNQPQHF
cdr3_nt: TGTGCCAGCAGCGGACAGGGATATAGCAATCAGCCCCAGCATTTT

v_call: TRBV4-1
d_call: -
clone_size: -
j_call: TRBJ1-1
cdr3_aa: CASSNRMNTEAFF
cdr3_nt: TGCGCCAGCAGCAACCGCATGAACACTGAAGCTTTCTTT

v_call: TRBV5-5
d_call: -
clone_size: once
j_call: TRBJ2-1
cdr3_aa: CASNPVPGAAMIDEQFF
cdr3_nt: TGTGCCAGCAACCCAGTACCGGGGGCGGCAATGATTGATGAGCAGTTCTTC

v_call: TRBV16
d_call: -
clone_size: -
j_call: TRBJ2-3
cdr3_aa: CASSQFPGGWTDTQYF
cdr3_nt: TGTGCCAGCAGCCAATTTCCGGGGGGCTGGACAGATACGCAGTATTTT

v_call: TRBV13
d_call: TRBD2
clone_size: -
j_call: TRBJ2-2
cdr3_aa: CASSLFSTSGVNTGELFF
cdr3_nt: TGTGCCAGCAGCTTATTCTCGACTAGCGGGGTCAACACCGGGGAGCTGTTTTTT

v_call: TRBV7-2
d_call: -
clone_size: once
j_call: TRBJ1-1
cdr3_aa: CASSLERNTEAFF
cdr3_nt: TGTGCCAGCAGCTTGGAGAGGAACACTGAAGCTTTCTTT

v_call: TRBV6-5
d_call: -
clone_size: -
j_call: TRBJ1-1
cdr3_aa: CASKTANTEAFF
cdr3_nt: TGTGCCAGCAAGACAGCAAACACTGAAGCTTTCTTT

v_call: TRBV2
d_call: TRBD1
clone_size: -
j_call: TRBJ1-4
cdr3_aa: CASSTTGDPEKLFF
cdr3_nt: TGTGCCAGCAGCACGACAGGGGATCCGGAAAAACTGTTTTTT

v_call: TRBV4-3
d_call: -
clone_size: -
j_call: TRBJ1-6
cdr3_aa: CASSQVFNSPLHF
cdr3_nt: TGCGCCAGCAGCCAGGTATTTAATTCACCCCTCCACTTT

v_call: TRBV7-2
d_call: TRBD2
clone_size: -
j_call: TRBJ2-1
cdr3_aa: CASSRLTGGGNEQFF
cdr3_nt: TGTGCCAGCAGCCGGTTAACGGGGGGAGGGAATGAGCAGTTCTTC

v_call: TRBV6-5
d_call: -
clone_size: -
j_call: TRBJ2-2
cdr3_aa: CASSPPGLGTGELFF
cdr3_nt: TGTGCCAGCAGTCCCCCGGGCTTAGGGACCGGGGAGCTGTTTTTT

v_call: TRBV6-4
d_call: -
clone_size: -
j_call: TRBJ2-2
cdr3_aa: CASSDSYTGELFF
cdr3_nt: TGTGCCAGCAGTGACTCGTACACCGGGGAGCTGTTTTTT

v_call: TRBV5-5
d_call: -
clone_size: -
j_call: TRBJ2-7
cdr3_aa: CASTKAPGRVYEQYF
cdr3_nt: TGTGCCAGCACCAAAGCGCCGGGACGGGTATACGAGCAGTACTTC

v_call: TRBV5-4
d_call: TRBD1
clone_size: -
j_call: TRBJ1-1
cdr3_aa: CASSLRSGGNTEAFF
cdr3_nt: TGTGCCAGCAGCTTGAGATCAGGGGGGAACACTGAAGCTTTCTTT

v_call: TRBV6-5
d_call: -
clone_size: -
j_call: TRBJ1-2
cdr3_aa: CASSRSLSLNYGYTF
cdr3_nt: TGTGCCAGCAGCCGGAGCCTGTCTCTTAACTATGGCTACACCTTC

v_call: TRBV6-4
d_call: TRBD1
clone_size: -
j_call: TRBJ1-2
cdr3_aa: CASSEFGQGASGYTF
cdr3_nt: TGTGCCAGCAGTGAATTCGGACAGGGGGCATCTGGCTACACCTTC

v_call: TRBV3-1/TRBV3-2
d_call: -
clone_size: -
j_call: TRBJ1-3
cdr3_aa: CASSLRQGNTIYF
cdr3_nt: TGTGCCAGCAGCCTCCGACAGGGAAACACCATATATTTT

v_call: TRBV2
d_call: -
clone_size: once
j_call: TRBJ1-4
cdr3_aa: CASIRTKGMEKLFF
cdr3_nt: TGTGCCAGCATCCGAACTAAGGGGATGGAGAAACTGTTTTTT

v_call: TRBV3-1/TRBV3-2
d_call: -
clone_size: -
j_call: TRBJ2-3
cdr3_aa: CASSQTSFLHTQYF
cdr3_nt: TGTGCCAGCAGCCAAACTAGTTTTTTGCATACGCAGTATTTT

v_call: TRBV23-1
d_call: -
clone_size: -
j_call: TRBJ1-4
cdr3_aa: CASSRSRVKPHGKLFF
cdr3_nt: TGCGCCAGCAGTCGCAGCCGGGTTAAGCCCCATGGAAAACTGTTTTTT

v_call: TRBV19
d_call: -
clone_size: -
j_call: TRBJ1-2
cdr3_aa: CASSMHNNYGYTF
cdr3_nt: TGTGCCAGTAGTATGCACAATAACTATGGCTACACCTTC

v_call: TRBV19
d_call: -
clone_size: -
j_call: TRBJ1-4
cdr3_aa: CASSNEDSSATNEKLFF
cdr3_nt: TGTGCCAGTAGTAACGAGGACAGCTCCGCAACTAATGAAAAACTGTTTTTT

v_call: TRBV10-3
d_call: TRBD2
clone_size: -
j_call: TRBJ2-2
cdr3_aa: CAISAGLAPGELFF
cdr3_nt: TGTGCCATCAGTGCCGGACTAGCACCCGGGGAGCTGTTTTTT

v_call: TRBV6-5
d_call: TRBD2
clone_size: -
j_call: TRBJ2-3
cdr3_aa: CASSRLAGGLDTQYF
cdr3_nt: TGTGCCAGCAGTCGACTAGCGGGGGGGTTAGATACGCAGTATTTT

v_call: TRBV7-2
d_call: -
clone_size: few
j_call: TRBJ1-5
cdr3_aa: CASSSVTGKDQPQHF
cdr3_nt: TGTGCCAGCAGCTCCGTCACAGGGAAGGATCAGCCCCAGCATTTT

v_call: TRBV7-9
d_call: -
clone_size: once
j_call: TRBJ1-2
cdr3_aa: CASSLGPSRYGYTF
cdr3_nt: TGTGCCAGCAGTCTTGGGCCCTCGAGATATGGCTACACCTTC

v_call: TRBV7-2
d_call: -
clone_size: -
j_call: TRBJ2-1
cdr3_aa: CASRGRAYYNEQFF
cdr3_nt: TGTGCCAGCAGAGGGCGGGCTTACTACAATGAGCAGTTCTTC

v_call: TRBV7-2
d_call: -
clone_size: -
j_call: TRBJ2-1
cdr3_aa: CASTPPPGSNEQFF
cdr3_nt: TGTGCCAGCACCCCACCTCCAGGCAGCAATGAGCAGTTCTTC

v_call: TRBV18
d_call: TRBD2
clone_size: -
j_call: TRBJ2-7
cdr3_aa: CASSRTSGADEQYF
cdr3_nt: TGTGCCAGCTCACGCACTAGCGGGGCGGACGAGCAGTACTTC

v_call: TRBV7-9
d_call: -
clone_size: -
j_call: TRBJ1-5
cdr3_aa: CASSPGEYSNQPQHF
cdr3_nt: TGTGCCAGCAGCCCGGGGGAGTATAGCAATCAGCCCCAGCATTTT

v_call: TRBV5-1
d_call: -
clone_size: -
j_call: TRBJ1-2
cdr3_aa: CASSSQGAYGYTF
cdr3_nt: TGCGCCAGCAGCTCGCAGGGTGCCTATGGCTACACCTTC

v_call: TRBV2
d_call: TRBD1
clone_size: -
j_call: TRBJ1-3
cdr3_aa: CASTTGTGNTIYF
cdr3_nt: TGTGCCAGCACGACAGGGACTGGAAACACCATATATTTT